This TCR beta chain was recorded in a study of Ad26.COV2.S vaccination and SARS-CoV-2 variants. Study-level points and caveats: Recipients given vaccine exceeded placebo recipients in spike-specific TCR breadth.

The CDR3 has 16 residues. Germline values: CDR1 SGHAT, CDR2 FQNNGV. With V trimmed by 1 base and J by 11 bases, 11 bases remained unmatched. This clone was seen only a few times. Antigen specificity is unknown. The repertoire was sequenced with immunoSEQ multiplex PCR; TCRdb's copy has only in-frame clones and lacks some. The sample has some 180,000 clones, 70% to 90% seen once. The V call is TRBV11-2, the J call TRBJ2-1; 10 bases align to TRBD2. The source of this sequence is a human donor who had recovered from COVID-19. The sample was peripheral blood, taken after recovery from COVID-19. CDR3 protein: CASSLASSGRVQKQFF. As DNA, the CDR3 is TGTGCCAGCAGCTTAGCATCTAGCGGGAGAGTGCAAAAGCAGTTCTTC.